Listed below are T cell receptor beta chains from one sample, sequenced in a study of T cell responses to AZD1222 COVID-19 vaccine. TCRdb's copy holds only in-frame clones and misses some; the assay was immunoSEQ multiplex PCR. The sample consists of about 170,000 clones, approximately 88% of them appearing once. This material consisted of peripheral blood, taken on day 0 of AZD1222 vaccination. Receptors were obtained from an adult in good health. Both conserved end residues are part of each CDR3. The order of the fields is V gene, CDR3 protein.

V gene: TRBV3-1/TRBV3-2
CDR3 protein: CASIPTGRSEAFF

V gene: TRBV5-1
CDR3 protein: CASSLEGRTGELFF

V gene: TRBV6-4
CDR3 protein: CASSDSRKGVEGEQFF

V gene: TRBV10-2
CDR3 protein: CASSESIRQNTEAFF

V gene: TRBV29-1
CDR3 protein: CSVSGQGGNQPQHF

V gene: TRBV7-9
CDR3 protein: CASSLDSRKQETQYF

V gene: TRBV10-3
CDR3 protein: CASGQGQGAAGELFF

V gene: TRBV24-1
CDR3 protein: CATSDSGGGYGYTF

V gene: TRBV19
CDR3 protein: CASRSGQPGNYGYTF

V gene: TRBV28
CDR3 protein: CASSLLSQGASNTEAFF

V gene: TRBV18
CDR3 protein: CASSPLAAGRSVGQQGPQFF

V gene: TRBV10-2
CDR3 protein: CASSARQRENNEQFF

V gene: TRBV7-2
CDR3 protein: CASSLGPGTGNTEAFF

V gene: TRBV12-2
CDR3 protein: CASRIYEQYF

V gene: TRBV5-4
CDR3 protein: CASSSVPLAGSDRLF

V gene: TRBV19
CDR3 protein: CASSKNGGALDEQFF

V gene: TRBV10-1
CDR3 protein: CASSSFTGGDYTF

V gene: TRBV5-6
CDR3 protein: CASSLEGAKTSPLHF

V gene: TRBV6-5
CDR3 protein: CASSRQVNSNQPQHF

V gene: TRBV11-1
CDR3 protein: CASSTQGGTTEAFF

V gene: TRBV29-1
CDR3 protein: CSVMRPGVNTIYF

V gene: TRBV5-1
CDR3 protein: CASSSGGREDTQYF

V gene: TRBV13
CDR3 protein: CASSLGGGVSDRAFF

V gene: TRBV29-1
CDR3 protein: CSVGKQGTNTEAFF

V gene: TRBV29-1
CDR3 protein: CSVLGQGYNEQFF

V gene: TRBV24-1
CDR3 protein: CATSETGLAVNEQFF

V gene: TRBV28
CDR3 protein: CASSRPFSGKETQYF

V gene: TRBV3-1/TRBV3-2
CDR3 protein: CASSPSASNEKLFF

V gene: TRBV5-1
CDR3 protein: CASSLGAGDHEQFF

V gene: TRBV7-8
CDR3 protein: CASSSGNQPQHF

V gene: TRBV5-7
CDR3 protein: CASSETGEGNIQYF

V gene: TRBV5-1
CDR3 protein: CASSYRDNHYEQYF

V gene: TRBV28
CDR3 protein: CASSPPGTGGSGANVLTF

V gene: TRBV7-2
CDR3 protein: CASSQNNQGGELFF

V gene: TRBV5-8
CDR3 protein: CASRARGNEQYF

V gene: TRBV27
CDR3 protein: CASSPPFGELFF

V gene: TRBV5-1
CDR3 protein: CASSPRGGSEKLFF

V gene: TRBV2
CDR3 protein: CASSAGTGDGYTF

V gene: TRBV6-2/TRBV6-3
CDR3 protein: CASSQNPGTGGLAGRYEQYF

V gene: TRBV19
CDR3 protein: CASSLGLSRETQYF

V gene: TRBV7-8
CDR3 protein: CASSYDTGSSYNEQFF

V gene: TRBV7-7
CDR3 protein: CASSLAPGGGETQYF

V gene: TRBV27
CDR3 protein: CASNKHAGRTEAFF

V gene: TRBV3-1/TRBV3-2
CDR3 protein: CASSQDRLAGGYNEQFF

V gene: TRBV6-5
CDR3 protein: CASSYWQGDSYTF

V gene: TRBV30
CDR3 protein: CAWSRTPGLAIGELFF

V gene: TRBV19
CDR3 protein: CASTPSPGTFGSEQFF

V gene: TRBV25-1
CDR3 protein: CASSVLGGEQYF

V gene: TRBV5-5
CDR3 protein: CASSFGPNTEAFF

V gene: TRBV7-2
CDR3 protein: CASSPRGRGNTIYF

V gene: TRBV6-6
CDR3 protein: CASSTTGVNTGELFF